This record concerns one T cell receptor (beta chain) sequence. This sample is drawn from a study of blood T cell repertoires in COVID-19. The CDR3 runs 12 residues. Looked up from germline, CDR1 is SNHLY and CDR2 is FYNNEI. V lost 8 bases, J lost 4 bases, and 9 bases lay in between. Sequencing used immunoSEQ multiplex PCR; TCRdb keeps in-frame clones, though not all of them. The sample shows 350,000 to 450,000 clones, roughly 90% of them seen only once. The chain uses TRBV2 and TRBJ2-1; maybe TRBD1 (5 bases). The sequence was obtained from a woman aged 55-70 years with COVID-19, enrolled during active disease. Specimen: peripheral blood. As DNA, the CDR3 is TGTGCCAGCTTACAGGTATACAATGAGCAGTTCTTC. Protein product: CASLQVYNEQFF.